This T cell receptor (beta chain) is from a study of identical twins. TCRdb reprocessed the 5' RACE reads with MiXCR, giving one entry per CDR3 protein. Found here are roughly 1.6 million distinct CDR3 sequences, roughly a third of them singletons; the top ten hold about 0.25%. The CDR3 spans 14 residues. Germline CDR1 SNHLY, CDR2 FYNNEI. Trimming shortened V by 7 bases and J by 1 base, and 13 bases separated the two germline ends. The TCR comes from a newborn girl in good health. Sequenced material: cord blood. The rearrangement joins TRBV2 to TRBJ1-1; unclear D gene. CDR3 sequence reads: CASKSLHANTEAFF. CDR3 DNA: TGTGCCAGCAAGTCCTTACACGCGAACACTGAAGCTTTCTTT.